Below, 19 T cell receptor beta chains from the same sample are listed, as sequenced in a study of Ad26.COV2.S vaccination and SARS-CoV-2 variants. Clones were read by immunoSEQ multiplex PCR, and TCRdb kept only the in-frame ones, dropping some. The sample holds roughly 400,000 clones, less than 95% seen once. Treatment denoted: some 19 received Ad26.COV2.S at low or high dose, single or two shots; about 5 received placebo; per-sample allocation not given. The samples date from day 63 after the first vaccine or placebo injection. Here the sequenced sample was peripheral blood, taken in a trial of Ad26.COV2.S vaccine versus placebo. These receptors came from a person aged 18 to 65 who received the Ad26.COV2.S COVID-19 vaccine or a placebo.

This chain uses TRBV18 with TRBJ1-6; no definite D call. Germline CDR1 is KGHSH and CDR2 is LQKENI. V lost 6 bases to trimming and J lost 9 bases, with 12 bases between them. The CDR3 has 13 amino acids. For the CDR3, the DNA is TGTGCCAGCTCCGAAAGTAGAGGTTCACCCCTCCACTTT. It specifies CASSESRGSPLHF. Full variable domain (outside the CDR3, taken from reference TRBV18 and TRBJ1-6): NAGVMQNPRHLVRRRGQEARLRCSPMKGHSHVYWYRQLPEEGLKFMVYLQKENIIDESGMPKERFSAEFPKEGPSILRIQQVVRGDSAAYFCASSESRGSPLHFGNGTRLTVT.

The chain has TRBV7-9 and TRBJ1-3; 9 bases are shared with TRBD1. J was trimmed by 4 bases and V by 5 bases; bases with no gene match: 15. This CDR3 is 18 amino acids long. Germline values: CDR1 SEHNR, CDR2 FQNEAQ (reference sequence). CDR3 sequence reads: CASSPRLSQGAAGNTIYF. The CDR3 coding sequence is TGTGCCAGCAGCCCACGCCTCTCACAGGGGGCTGCAGGAAACACCATATATTTT.

J is TRBJ1-2 and V is TRBV27; D call uncertain. Germline loops: CDR1 MNHEY, CDR2 SMNVEV (reference sequence). Deletions cut 3 bases from V and 6 bases from J, with 11 bases between. This CDR3 has 13 residues. As DNA, the CDR3 is TGTGCCAGCAGTTTTATCATGGGCGATGGCTACACCTTC. As protein: CASSFIMGDGYTF.

The chain couples TRBV10-3 to TRBJ2-7; 12 nucleotides align to TRBD1. The CDR3 length is 15 residues. Germline V CDR1 and CDR2: ENHRY, SYGVKD. Losses at the gene ends were 3 bases for V and 5 bases for J; bases not matched to a gene: 5. CDR3 protein: CAISDGDRGLDEQYF. In nucleotides, the CDR3 is TGTGCCATCAGTGACGGGGACAGGGGGCTCGACGAGCAGTACTTC.

The CDR3 DNA is TGTGCCAGCAGCAAAAGGGATCGGGAGCCTCCCGGGGAGCTGTTTTTT. It codes for CASSKRDREPPGELFF. The chain employs TRBV21-1 and TRBJ2-2; the table names TRBD2, a call not compared with the DNA. TRBV21-1 counts as a pseudogene. This CDR3 comprises 16 residues.

This clone occurred once. V and J are TRBV20-1 and TRBJ2-3; D is uncertain. Germline CDR1 and CDR2: DFQATT and SNEGSKA (reference sequence). With 3 bases removed from V and 4 bases from J, the gap between germline ends came to 5 bases. This CDR3 has 11 amino acids. The CDR3 DNA reads TGCAGTGCTAGTACAGCAGATACGCAGTATTTT. Translation gives CSASTADTQYF.

This clone was seen only once. This rearrangement joins TRBV11-2 to TRBJ1-6; no clear D gene. Germline-derived CDR1 and CDR2 are SGHAT and FQNNGV. The CDR3 length is 11 residues. V was clipped by 3 bases and J by 10 bases, with 4 bases between them. The CDR3 nucleotides are TGTGCCAGCAGCTTTGGCTCACCCCTCCACTTT. It codes for CASSFGSPLHF. Together with reference TRBV11-2 and TRBJ1-6, the CDR3 gives the full variable domain: EAGVAQSPRYKIIEKRQSVAFWCNPISGHATLYWYQQILGQGPKLLIQFQNNGVVDDSQLPKDRFSAERLKGVDSTLKIQPAKLEDSAVYLCASSFGSPLHFGNGTRLTVT.

This clone has just a few counts. The chain joins TRBV7-9 to TRBJ2-7; D is unresolved. There are 14 residues in the CDR3. The germline CDR1 and CDR2 sequences are SEHNR and FQNEAQ (reference sequence). V was pared by 4 bases and J by 0 bases, with 10 bases between. The CDR3 protein is CASSWGGGSYEQYF. DNA for the CDR3: TGTGCCAGCAGCTGGGGTGGCGGCTCCTACGAGCAGTACTTC. Supplemented by reference TRBV7-9 and TRBJ2-7, the full variable domain reads DTGVSQNPRHKITKRGQNVTFRCDPISEHNRLYWYRQTLGQGPEFLTYFQNEAQLEKSRLLSDRFSAERPKGSFSTLEIQRTEQGDSAMYLCASSWGGGSYEQYFGPGTRLTVT.

CDR3 in amino acids: CASSLDGTSGRGVSYEQYF. The CDR3 DNA reads as TGCGCCAGCAGCTTGGATGGGACTAGCGGGAGAGGGGTCTCCTACGAGCAGTACTTC. The rearrangement uses TRBV5-1 and TRBJ2-7, with 14 bases that match TRBD2. This CDR3 has 19 amino acids. V shed 0 bases and J 0 bases; nucleotides not matched to a gene: 8. The germline V gene has CDR1 SGHRS and CDR2 YFSETQ.

In regard to this clone: The sample contains more than one DNA sequence encoding this CDR3. The V and J genes are TRBV5-4 and TRBJ1-5; tentative D call: TRBD1 (6 bases). The germline V gene encodes CDR1 SGHNT and CDR2 YYREEE (reference sequence). Trimming took off 2 bases at V and 1 base at J, with 7 bases between the two ends. The CDR3 has 14 residues. The CDR3 sequence: CASSLQGSNQPQHF. Here the CDR3 DNA reads TGTGCCAGCAGCTTACAGGGAAGCAATCAGCCCCAGCATTTT.

The chain uses TRBV19 and TRBJ2-1; D gene unclear. The V end was cut by 0 bases, the J end by 9 bases, with 12 bases between. Germline CDR1 LNHDA, CDR2 SQIVND (reference sequence). This CDR3 is 14 amino acids long. CDR3 protein: CASSIDLSGVEQFF. The CDR3 DNA reads TGTGCCAGTAGTATAGATCTATCTGGAGTTGAGCAGTTCTTC.

The V and J genes are TRBV9 and TRBJ1-2, with TRBD1 matching 7 bases. Germline V lookup: CDR1 SGDLS, CDR2 YYNGEE. The junction had 11 bases not matched to a gene; V was cut back by 3 bases and J by 6 bases. The CDR3 loop spans 15 amino acids. CDR3: CASSEDREEGHGYTF. The CDR3 bases are TGTGCCAGCAGCGAAGACAGGGAAGAAGGGCATGGCTACACCTTC.

CDR3 sequence reads: CASSLGLAGPDTQYF. The CDR3 nucleotides read TGCGCCAGCAGCTTGGGGCTAGCGGGACCAGATACGCAGTATTTT. The chain employs TRBV5-1 and TRBJ2-3; TRBD2 agrees at 9 bases. Germline CDR1 and CDR2: SGHRS and YFSETQ. J was trimmed by 4 bases and V by 0 bases; bases with no gene match: 3. The CDR3 loop spans 15 amino acids.

This clone has a single count. The chain employs TRBV24-1 and TRBJ2-7, with 8 bases lining up with TRBD1. Germline assignment: CDR1 KGHDR and CDR2 SFDVKD. This CDR3 has 16 amino acids. The V segment lost 3 bases and the J segment 7 bases; nucleotides outside the gene matches: 13. The CDR3 DNA sequence: TGTGCCACCAGTGATCAAAACAGGGGGGAGATGGGGGAGCAGTACTTC. This translates into CATSDQNRGEMGEQYF.

V gene TRBV18 combines with J gene TRBJ2-2, with D possibly TRBD1 on 5 matching bases. CDR1 is KGHSH, CDR2 LQKENI, per germline. The V and J ends lost 0 bases and 6 bases respectively, with 14 bases between them. The CDR3 is 16 amino acids. CDR3 sequence reads: CASSPPGTGAPGELFF. CDR3 bases: TGTGCCAGCTCACCACCCGGAACAGGTGCTCCCGGGGAGCTGTTTTTT. The full variable domain, in which reference TRBV18 and TRBJ2-2 provide the parts outside the CDR3, is NAGVMQNPRHLVRRRGQEARLRCSPMKGHSHVYWYRQLPEEGLKFMVYLQKENIIDESGMPKERFSAEFPKEGPSILRIQQVVRGDSAAYFCASSPPGTGAPGELFFGEGSRLTVL.

This clone was counted once. The chain carries TRBV5-5 and TRBJ2-5; 7 nucleotides match TRBD1. J lost 1 base, V lost 4 bases, and 10 bases had no gene match. Looked up from germline, CDR1 is SGHKS and CDR2 is YYEKEE (reference sequence). This CDR3 is 16 amino acids long. The CDR3 is CASSGIGTVGQETQYF. The CDR3 DNA follows: TGTGCCAGCAGCGGGATCGGGACAGTCGGCCAAGAGACCCAGTACTTC.

The rearrangement uses TRBV27 and TRBJ2-4, with D unclear. Trimming cost V 3 bases and J 0 bases, with 12 bases left between them. The CDR3 covers 16 residues. The V gene's germline CDR1 is MNHEY and CDR2 SMNVEV (reference sequence). In DNA form, the CDR3 reads TGTGCCAGCAGTTTTTTTGTCGACCTAGCCAAAAACATTCAGTACTTC. This codes for CASSFFVDLAKNIQYF.

This sequence joins TRBV5-6 and TRBJ2-1, with TRBD2 matching over 10 bases. Trimming at V came to 6 bases and at J to 1 base, leaving 10 bases not matched to a gene. The CDR3 length is 17 residues. The germline V gene has CDR1 SGHDT and CDR2 YYEEEE. CDR3 in DNA: TGTGCCAGCATACGGACTAGCGGAGCGACTTCCTACAATGAGCAGTTCTTC. Amino acid sequence: CASIRTSGATSYNEQFF.

The gene calls are TRBV28 and TRBJ2-7; TRBD2 matches 9 bases. Germline V gene lookup returns CDR1 MDHEN and CDR2 SYDVKM. This CDR3 is built from 15 residues. Unmatched junction bases numbered 12, after V lost 10 bases and J lost 2 bases. As DNA, the CDR3 is TGTGCCACAATCAGCGGGAGGTCACTAGCCTACGAGCAGTACTTC. This gives the protein CATISGRSLAYEQYF. Using reference TRBV28 and TRBJ2-7 for the parts outside the CDR3, the full variable domain is DVKVTQSSRYLVKRTGEKVFLECVQDMDHENMFWYRQDPGLGLRLIYFSYDVKMKEKGDIPEGYSVSREKKERFSLILESASTNQTSMYLCATISGRSLAYEQYFGPGTRLTVT.